This TCR beta chain came from a study of T-cell reconstitution after alpha-beta-depleted transplantation in children. This clonotype was observed at least ten times. What it binds is not known. There are 19 residues in the CDR3. The V gene end was trimmed by 4 bases and the J gene end by 6 bases; junction bases not matched to a gene: 22. Germline CDR1 is SGHDT and CDR2 is YYEEEE. Unique molecular identifiers were used to barcode this TCRbeta library. TCRdb used MiXCR to reprocess the PCR reads, holding one entry per CDR3 protein. The sample carries roughly 160,000 distinct CDR3 sequences, over 8.5% recorded once. Study results and limitations: T-cell counts and diversity at one year following transplant were attributed mainly to newly produced T cells. Day-60 TCRbeta diversity that was high in some patients was derived from surviving recipient T cells and thymic progenitors. About two months after transplant, alpha-beta T cells reportedly came from several hundred expanded graft clones.

The source was PBMCs, collected before TCRalphabeta/CD19-depleted stem cell transplant. The rearrangement uses TRBV5-6 and TRBJ2-3, with 8 bases lining up with TRBD2. The receptor comes from a boy aged 2-9 years with acute myeloid leukemia, due to receive a stem cell transplant. The CDR3 nucleotides read TGTGCCAGCAGCCCTATCGGGACCGGGACTAGTGTGATGAGGGATACGCAGTATTTT. Its translation is CASSPIGTGTSVMRDTQYF.